The 32 T cell receptor beta chains below were found in one sample sequenced in a study of blood T cell repertoires in COVID-19. The protocol was immunoSEQ multiplex PCR, while the TCRdb copy is restricted to in-frame clones and leaves out a portion. Among more than 70,000 clones listed, more than 75% were seen once. Sequencing used peripheral blood. The receptor set was obtained from a human donor in a cohort sampled during active COVID-19.

This clone was found a few times. This chain uses TRBV6-1 with TRBJ1-1, with TRBD1 matching 9 bases. Germline CDR1 is MNHNS and CDR2 is SASEGT. This CDR3 comprises 15 residues. Trimming removed 0 bases from V and 6 bases from J; junction bases left unmatched: 5. The DNA of the CDR3 is TGTGCCAGCAGTGAAGCGGGGACAGGGAAGGCTGAAGCTTTCTTT. It is translated as CASSEAGTGKAEAFF.

The chain is built from TRBV4-1 and TRBJ2-5; TRBD2 matches 9 bases. With V trimmed by 1 base and J by 1 base, 4 bases remained unmatched. This CDR3 region has 16 residues. Germline CDR1 MGHRA, CDR2 YSYEKL. The CDR3 DNA sequence: TGCGCCAGCAGCCAAGCCCTAGCGGGGTTCCAAGAGACCCAGTACTTC. It codes for CASSQALAGFQETQYF.

This sequence joins TRBV14 and TRBJ2-1; D unresolved. There are 12 residues in the CDR3. The germline gives CDR1 SGHDN, CDR2 FVKESK. V lost 1 base and J 10 bases, leaving 8 bases between the germline ends. In DNA, the CDR3 is TGTGCCAGCAGCCAAGGTAGTCGGGAGCAGTTCTTC. Its protein product is CASSQGSREQFF.

The gene calls are TRBV9 and TRBJ1-3, with D possibly being TRBD1 (6 bases). Germline lookup yields CDR1 SGDLS and CDR2 YYNGEE. Trimming pared 0 bases from V and 2 bases from J, leaving 6 bases between. This CDR3 has 14 residues. CDR3 nucleotides: TGTGCCAGCAGCGTAGACAGGGCTGGAAACACCATATATTTT. Translation gives CASSVDRAGNTIYF.

V usage is TRBV30 and J usage is TRBJ1-3; tentative D call: TRBD1 (6 bases). The CDR3 consists of 13 residues. The V end was cut by 5 bases, the J end by 2 bases, with 10 bases between. Germline V gene lookup returns CDR1 GTSNPN and CDR2 SVGIG (reference sequence). CDR3 nucleotide sequence: TGTGCCTGGTCAGGGGCGGCTGGAAACACCATATATTTT. Its protein is CAWSGAAGNTIYF.

CDR3 sequence reads: CASAGTGRTGELFF. The DNA of the CDR3 is TGTGCTAGCGCCGGGACAGGGCGGACCGGGGAGCTGTTTTTT. V gene TRBV12-5 combines with J gene TRBJ2-2; 9 positions match TRBD1. This CDR3 contains 14 residues. The germline V gene encodes CDR1 LGHNT and CDR2 FRNRAP. Trimming at V came to 9 bases and at J to 5 bases, leaving 7 bases not matched to a gene.

The chain carries TRBV27 and TRBJ2-3; weak D call: TRBD1 (7 bases). Trimming cost V 3 bases and J 3 bases, with 16 bases left between them. From germline, CDR1 is MNHEY and CDR2 SMNVEV (reference sequence). The CDR3 is 16 amino acids. The DNA of the CDR3 is TGTGCCAGCAGTTTTCTAGGAGGGGGCGCGACAGATACGCAGTATTTT. Protein product: CASSFLGGGATDTQYF.

The chain carries TRBV6-2 or TRBV6-3 and TRBJ1-5; 10 bases line up with TRBD1. Trimming at V came to 2 bases and at J to 7 bases, leaving 11 bases not matched to a gene. Germline assignment: CDR1 MNHEY and CDR2 SVGEGT. The CDR3 totals 17 residues. CDR3 nucleotide sequence: TGTGCCAGCAGTTACGGAAGGGGACAGGGGCTAAGGCAGCCCCAGCATTTT. Translated, it gives CASSYGRGQGLRQPQHF.

The V and J genes are TRBV11-3 and TRBJ2-3, with D perhaps matching TRBD2 (6 bases). Germline assignment: CDR1 SGHNT and CDR2 YENEEA. The germline V and J ends were trimmed by 1 base and 5 bases, with 16 bases remaining between them. The CDR3 loop spans 16 amino acids. The CDR3 reads CASSLGLAGGIDTQYF. The DNA for the CDR3 is TGTGCCAGCAGCTTAGGGCTAGCTGGGGGGATAGATACGCAGTATTTT.

The chain uses TRBV7-9 and TRBJ2-1, with D possibly TRBD1 on 7 matching bases. The CDR3 is 16 amino acids. Trimming stripped 4 bases from V and 2 bases from J, with 15 bases between. Germline V gene sequence: CDR1 SEHNR, CDR2 FQNEAQ (reference sequence). CDR3 loop: CASSYRQGGPYNEQFF. The CDR3 DNA follows: TGTGCCAGCAGCTATAGGCAGGGGGGTCCCTACAATGAGCAGTTCTTC.

This chain uses TRBV6-2 or TRBV6-3 with TRBJ2-7, with TRBD2 matching 7 bases. CDR1 and CDR2 from the germline V gene are MNHEY and SVGEGT. V lost 2 bases and J lost 6; bases outside the gene matches: 10. This CDR3 is 15 amino acids long. The CDR3 here is CASSYGTILGSEQYF. CDR3 sequence (DNA): TGTGCCAGCAGTTACGGGACTATCCTCGGGAGCGAGCAGTACTTC.

The J gene is TRBJ2-3, the V gene TRBV6-6, with 9 bases aligning to TRBD2. The CDR3 contains 16 residues. With V trimmed by 8 bases and J by 2 bases, 11 bases remained unmatched. The germline CDR1 and CDR2 sequences are MNHNY and SVGAGI (reference sequence). CDR3 sequence: CASGGSGGSNTDTQYF. In nucleotides, the CDR3 is TGTGCCAGCGGGGGTAGCGGGGGCTCTAACACAGATACGCAGTATTTT.

The rearrangement joins TRBV18 to TRBJ2-3; perhaps TRBD2 as D (6 bases). Germline V gives CDR1 KGHSH, CDR2 LQKENI. This CDR3 contains 15 residues. V was cut by 2 bases and J by 3 bases, with 12 bases left in between. This CDR3 is CASSPTAGRTDTQYF. The DNA for the CDR3 is TGTGCCAGCTCACCAACCGCAGGGAGGACAGATACGCAGTATTTT. Variable domain in full (rest from reference TRBV18 and TRBJ2-3): NAGVMQNPRHLVRRRGQEARLRCSPMKGHSHVYWYRQLPEEGLKFMVYLQKENIIDESGMPKERFSAEFPKEGPSILRIQQVVRGDSAAYFCASSPTAGRTDTQYFGPGTRLTVL.

This sequence joins TRBV6-5 and TRBJ1-3; 8 nucleotides line up with TRBD1. The trim removed 6 bases at V and 3 bases at J, leaving 4 bases unmatched. The CDR3 sequence is 14 residues long. Germline lookup yields CDR1 MNHEY and CDR2 SVGAGI. The CDR3 sequence: CASRPGGGGNTIYF. Here the CDR3 DNA reads TGTGCCAGCAGACCAGGGGGCGGTGGAAACACCATATATTTT.

This chain connects TRBV5-1 to TRBJ2-7, with 8 bases matching TRBD1. The ends lost 4 bases at V and 2 bases at J; junction bases unmatched: 11. The CDR3 is 16 amino acids. Germline lookup yields CDR1 SGHRS and CDR2 YFSETQ. CDR3 DNA: TGCGCCAGCAGCCTCAGGGGGCAGCGAACAACCTACGAGCAGTACTTC. Translation: CASSLRGQRTTYEQYF.

This rearrangement joins TRBV3-1 (or the pseudogene TRBV3-2) to TRBJ2-1; 8 bases fit TRBD2. The V gene's germline CDR1 is LGHDT and CDR2 YNNKEL (reference sequence). This CDR3 is 15 amino acids long. With 4 bases clipped from V and 0 bases from J, the junction kept 2 bases outside the gene matches. CDR3 loop: CASSLAGSSYNEQFF. The CDR3 coding sequence is TGTGCCAGCAGCCTAGCGGGGAGCTCCTACAATGAGCAGTTCTTC.

The sample holds one count of this clone. V usage is TRBV5-8 and J usage is TRBJ1-2; tentative D call: TRBD1 (5 bases). Germline-derived CDR1 and CDR2 are SGHTS and YDEGEE. CDR3 size: 14 residues. V was clipped by 0 bases and J by 5 bases, with 11 bases between them. The CDR3: CASSLAQGGYGYTF. CDR3 bases: TGTGCCAGCAGCTTGGCCCAGGGAGGGTATGGCTACACCTTC.

The chain joins TRBV29-1 to TRBJ1-2; maybe TRBD1 (6 bases). The CDR3 loop spans 16 amino acids. Germline V lookup: CDR1 SQVTM, CDR2 ANQGSEA. V was shortened by 0 bases and J by 0 bases, with 14 bases between the two germline ends. CDR3 DNA: TGCAGCGTTGAAGATCCTTTGGGGGCGGCTAACTATGGCTACACCTTC. Its protein product is CSVEDPLGAANYGYTF.

J is TRBJ2-7 and V is TRBV18, with 9 nucleotides matching TRBD1. Germline V CDR1 and CDR2: KGHSH, LQKENI. V was clipped by 2 bases and J by 2 bases; unmatched bases: 1. The CDR3 is 14 residues long. The CDR3 sequence is CASSPGTGTYEQYF. For the CDR3, the DNA is TGTGCCAGCTCACCAGGGACAGGGACCTACGAGCAGTACTTC.

This clone turned up a few times. The chain has TRBV4-1 and TRBJ2-7; D might be TRBD2 (7 bases). CDR3 length equals 18 residues. Between the trimmed V and J ends, which lost 1 base and 2 bases, there was a span of 21 bases. The germline gives CDR1 MGHRA, CDR2 YSYEKL. The CDR3 is CASSQGPPGGGGAYEQYF. As DNA, the CDR3 is TGCGCCAGCAGCCAAGGCCCCCCCGGGGGCGGGGGTGCCTACGAGCAGTACTTC.

The chain uses TRBV14 and TRBJ1-4, with a possible D match to TRBD1 (6 bases). Per germline, CDR1 SGHDN and CDR2 FVKESK. This CDR3 contains 16 residues. V lost 3 bases, J lost 5 bases, and 16 bases lay in between. CDR3 in amino acids: CASSHSATGRNEKLFF. The CDR3 bases are TGTGCCAGCAGCCATTCGGCGACAGGCCGCAATGAAAAACTGTTTTTT.

This clone was detected a few times. V usage is TRBV5-1 and J usage is TRBJ1-1; D is undetermined. Trimming stripped 2 bases from V and 1 base from J, with 6 bases between. Germline CDR1 and CDR2: SGHRS and YFSETQ. The CDR3 has 13 residues. DNA of the CDR3: TGCGCCAGCAGCTTCCCCCAGAACACTGAAGCTTTCTTT. The encoded protein is CASSFPQNTEAFF. Drawing the rest from reference TRBV5-1 and TRBJ1-1, the complete variable domain is KAGVTQTPRYLIKTRGQQVTLSCSPISGHRSVSWYQQTPGQGLQFLFEYFSETQRNKGNFPGRFSGRQFSNSRSEMNVSTLELGDSALYLCASSFPQNTEAFFGQGTRLTVV.

In its sample, this clone was seen a few times. The chain carries TRBV28 and TRBJ2-5; maybe TRBD2 (6 bases). The CDR3 is 16 residues long. Trimming removed 6 bases at V and 3 bases at J, with 20 bases between. Per the germline V gene, CDR1 is MDHEN and CDR2 is SYDVKM. CDR3 in amino acids: CASSSSPGSGKETQYF. DNA of the CDR3: TGTGCCAGCAGCTCAAGCCCAGGTAGCGGAAAAGAGACCCAGTACTTC. The full variable domain, in which reference TRBV28 and TRBJ2-5 provide the parts outside the CDR3, is DVKVTQSSRYLVKRTGEKVFLECVQDMDHENMFWYRQDPGLGLRLIYFSYDVKMKEKGDIPEGYSVSREKKERFSLILESASTNQTSMYLCASSSSPGSGKETQYFGPGTRLLVL.

The chain carries TRBV7-8 and TRBJ2-4; 11 positions match TRBD2. Trimming took 1 base from V and 7 from J; bases not matched to a gene: 0. Per the germline V gene, CDR1 is SGHVS and CDR2 is FQNEAQ. The CDR3 loop spans 14 amino acids. The CDR3 DNA reads as TGTGCCAGCAGCTTAGGACTAGCGGGGAACATTCAGTACTTC. This encodes CASSLGLAGNIQYF.

This chain links TRBV12-3 or TRBV12-4 with TRBJ1-6; 9 bases are shared with TRBD1. This CDR3 contains 13 residues. V trimming: 5 bases; J trimming: 8 bases; junction bases outside the gene matches: 1. The chain's CDR3 is CASSRTGDSPLHF. CDR3 DNA: TGTGCCAGCAGTAGGACAGGGGATTCACCCCTCCACTTT.

This chain links TRBV5-6 with TRBJ1-2; D is uncertain. Germline CDR1 and CDR2: SGHDT and YYEEEE. The ends were cut back, 3 bases at V and 4 bases at J, with 16 bases in the middle. The CDR3 loop spans 15 amino acids. The CDR3 DNA reads TGTGCCAGCAGCTCCCGCAAGGGAGCCCCCTATGGCTACACCTTC. This codes for CASSSRKGAPYGYTF.

V usage is TRBV11-3 and J usage is TRBJ2-1; weak D call: TRBD2 (6 bases). Germline CDR1 and CDR2: SGHNT and YENEEA. The CDR3 length is 14 residues. Trimming removed 8 bases from V and 10 bases from J, with 21 bases in between. This chain's CDR3 is CASGPGWGEGEQFF. The CDR3 DNA sequence: TGTGCCAGCGGGCCAGGATGGGGGGAAGGAGAGCAGTTCTTC.

This chain links TRBV27 with TRBJ2-3, with 11 bases that match TRBD2. This CDR3 has 16 amino acids. The germline CDR1 and CDR2 sequences are MNHEY and SMNVEV (reference sequence). The V segment lost 3 bases and the J segment 3 bases; nucleotides outside the gene matches: 5. CDR3 nucleotides: TGTGCCAGCAGTTTTTCCCTAGCGGGGGGTACAGATACGCAGTATTTT. Its protein is CASSFSLAGGTDTQYF.

This chain joins TRBV6-1 and TRBJ1-1; D not certain. Trimming removed 2 bases at V and 0 bases at J, with 10 bases between. The CDR3 is made up of 15 amino acids. CDR1 is MNHNS and CDR2 is SASEGT in the germline V gene. Here the CDR3 DNA reads TGTGCCAGCAGTGAAAGGCGGCTGTTGAACACTGAAGCTTTCTTT. The encoded protein is CASSERRLLNTEAFF.

J is TRBJ2-3 and V is TRBV2, with 10 bases identical to TRBD1. The CDR3 is 14 amino acids. The V segment lost 6 bases and the J segment 4 bases; nucleotides outside the gene matches: 4. Germline CDR1 reads SNHLY; CDR2 reads FYNNEI. CDR3 in amino acids: CASRGDRGADTQYF. The CDR3 DNA reads as TGTGCCAGCAGGGGGGACAGGGGCGCAGATACGCAGTATTTT.

The chain carries TRBV4-2 and TRBJ2-7, with a possible D match to TRBD2 (6 bases). The CDR3 totals 16 residues. Deletions cut 1 base from V and 0 bases from J, with 13 bases between. Germline values: CDR1 LGHNA, CDR2 YNFKEQ. CDR3 sequence reads: CASSQVGAGSSYEQYF. DNA of the CDR3: TGTGCCAGCAGCCAAGTAGGGGCGGGGAGCTCCTACGAGCAGTACTTC.

The chain uses TRBV5-1 and TRBJ1-3; the D gene is possibly TRBD1 (5 bases). Germline V gene sequence: CDR1 SGHRS, CDR2 YFSETQ. This CDR3 comprises 14 residues. Trimming removed 0 bases at V and 7 bases at J, with 11 bases between. CDR3 in DNA: TGCGCCAGCAGCTTGGCCGGGAGGGGCAACACCATATATTTT. Amino acid sequence: CASSLAGRGNTIYF.